This T cell receptor (beta chain) stems from a study of cytomegalovirus exposure and HLA in healthy donors. Study-wide results and caveats: Certain indistinguishable V segments, among them TRBV6-2 and TRBV6-3, were excluded. Trimming of TCR beta V- and J-genes showed a link, identified in a later analysis, to a missense DCLRE1C variant. Previously analyzed data showed that most TCR beta V segments were productive at a frequency of about 87% or about 30%.

The PCR made use of 60 Vbeta and 13 Jbeta primers. Sequencing used immunoSEQ multiplex PCR; TCRdb keeps in-frame clones, though not all of them. The sample holds about 200,000 clones, 75% to 80% seen once. V was trimmed by 1 base and J by 3 bases, leaving 10 bases between them. Germline assignment: CDR1 SGHDN and CDR2 FVKESK. This CDR3 contains 14 residues. Details on this clone: Its specificity is unknown.

The sequence was collected from a man between 18 and 35 years old in good health and CMV-seronegative. The chain employs TRBV14 and TRBJ2-7, with D uncertain. The sample was PBMCs. In DNA form, the CDR3 reads TGTGCCAGCAGCCAAGGACCAGGTCACTACGAGCAGTACTTC. It codes for CASSQGPGHYEQYF.